The entry that follows covers one T cell receptor beta chain sequence. What it recognizes is unknown. The sample originates from a study of T cells expressing NK-cell markers. For the study at large: Source material for TCR beta repertoires consisted of sorted CD3+CD56+NKG2C+, CD3+CD56+NKG2C- and CD3+CD56-NKG2C+ T cells. Study observations and caveats: Leadership of the CD3+CD56-NKG2C+ fraction also belonged to these clonotypes in four donors. NKG2C+ dominant clonotype frequencies in a handful of donors were roughly 1.0-7.5% of CD8+ T cells.

UMI-tagged 5'RACE template switching yielded the TCR beta cDNA. With the 5' RACE reads reprocessed, TCRdb shows one record per CDR3 protein and no DNA. Its table lists about 440,000 distinct CDR3 sequences. CDR1 is MNHNS, CDR2 SASEGT, per germline. The CDR3 has 13 amino acids. The clonotype comes from a woman between 18 and 69 years old in good health. The chain has TRBV6-1 and TRBJ1-2; lacking DNA, the TRBD1 call made by TCRdb goes unchecked. Sequencing input: blood T cells: a sorted CD56 or NKG2C T cell subset, CD4+ or CD8+ T cells, or bulk PBMC T cells (not recorded which). This chain's CDR3 is CASIERGWDGYTF.